The TCR beta chain described here comes from a study of T cell responses to AZD1222 COVID-19 vaccine. The protocol was immunoSEQ multiplex PCR, while the TCRdb copy is restricted to in-frame clones and leaves out a portion. The sample records just under 90,000 clones, roughly 88% being singletons. The CDR3 has 13 amino acids. CDR1 and CDR2 (germline): SGHRS, YFSETQ. V gave up 0 bases and J gave up 6 bases, with 9 bases separating them. The source of this sequence is an adult in good health. The chain recombines TRBV5-1 with TRBJ1-1; D gene ambiguous. The sequencing here drew on peripheral blood, taken on day 0 of MenACWY control vaccination. The CDR3 reads CASSLEWASEAFF. DNA for the CDR3: TGCGCCAGCAGCTTGGAATGGGCCTCTGAAGCTTTCTTT.